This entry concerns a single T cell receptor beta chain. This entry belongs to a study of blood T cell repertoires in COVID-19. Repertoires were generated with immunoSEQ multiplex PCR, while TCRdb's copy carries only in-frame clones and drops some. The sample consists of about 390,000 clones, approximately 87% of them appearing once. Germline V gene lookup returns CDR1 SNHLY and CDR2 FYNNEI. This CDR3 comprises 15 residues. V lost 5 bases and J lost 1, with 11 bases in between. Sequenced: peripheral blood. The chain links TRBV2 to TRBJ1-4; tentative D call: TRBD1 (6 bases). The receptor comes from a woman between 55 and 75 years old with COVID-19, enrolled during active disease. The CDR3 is CASSQEGGTNEKLFF. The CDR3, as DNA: TGTGCCAGCAGTCAGGAAGGGGGAACTAATGAAAAACTGTTTTTT.